This T cell receptor (beta chain) appears in the sequencing data of a study of regulatory T cells in long-lasting Graves disease. The sample's time point: persistent/refractory GD, antithyroid drugs over 5 years with positive TRAb. Making the TCR library involved RNA that had been extracted from PBMCs. Study-wide results and caveats: It was in persistent disease that TRBV28, TRBJ1-2 and TRBJ2-5 were favored. The sample size was small, and this may have reduced accuracy. Patients whose Graves' disease persisted exhibited lower TCR diversity than those newly diagnosed.

The CDR3 is made up of 13 amino acids. Trimming removed 6 bases from V and 5 bases from J; junction bases left unmatched: 2. The germline CDR1 and CDR2 sequences are MDHEN and SYDVKM. In its sample, this clonotype was seen many times. Its specificity is unknown. With iRepertoire HTBI primers and Arm-PCR of CDR3 regions, TCR beta libraries were built. TCRdb reprocessed the multiplex PCR reads via MiXCR and lists one record per CDR3 protein. Of about 460,000 distinct CDR3 sequences in the sample, around a fifth were seen once. This receptor was identified in a female donor with Graves disease. The sample in question was peripheral blood mononuclear cells (PBMCs), obtained when the disease was refractory, from a patient treated with antithyroid drugs. This rearrangement joins TRBV28 to TRBJ1-1; 11 bases align to TRBD1. CDR3 sequence (DNA): TGTGCCAGCAGCGGGACAGGGGGAACTGAAGCTTTCTTT. This encodes CASSGTGGTEAFF.